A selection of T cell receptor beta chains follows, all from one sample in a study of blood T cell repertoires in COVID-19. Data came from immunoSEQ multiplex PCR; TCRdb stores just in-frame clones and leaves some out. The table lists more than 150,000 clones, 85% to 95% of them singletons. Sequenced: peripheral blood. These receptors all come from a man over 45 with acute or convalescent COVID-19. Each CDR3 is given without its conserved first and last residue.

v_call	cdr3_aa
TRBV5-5	ASSLSSTSSYNSPLH
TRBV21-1	ASSKGSSGGNSYEQY
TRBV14	ASSHGQGVQSPLH
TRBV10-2	ASSELSSNADTQY
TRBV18	ASSPENRDRSTDTQY
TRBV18	ASSPQGPSGNTIY
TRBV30	AWSVGDGNEKLF
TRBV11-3	ASSPGQAGYNEQF
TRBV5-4	ASSFDPGNEQF
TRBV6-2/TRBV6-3	ASSYLAATSSYNEQF
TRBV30	AWSGGGGVTGQY
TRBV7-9	ASSFTGGSGRHEQF
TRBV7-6	ASSRGDTTEQY
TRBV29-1	SVEDPSRLRQFNYGYT
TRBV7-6	ASSLRQGFTGELF
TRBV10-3	AISQGQGTYEQY
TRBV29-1	SARDYIYEQY
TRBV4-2	ASSQERGISNQPQH
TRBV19	ASSSPGTGLAQY
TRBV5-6	ASSLAGGLAGPYEQY
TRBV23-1	ASSQGASYEQY
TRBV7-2	ASSPRVGTENVEAF
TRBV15	ATSRVGQGHLFT
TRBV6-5	ASTLDRGGTGELF
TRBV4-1	ASSQDPKPSYEQY
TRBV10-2	ASSGTQGASYEQY
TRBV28	ASSFPLTSGSKNEQF
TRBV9	ASSVANGRVQDTQY
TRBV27	ASSFVRSGPPHEQY
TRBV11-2	ASSRTLAGTGELF
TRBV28	ASSFPGSNQPQH
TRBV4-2	ASSQDLVMGLGPSGELF
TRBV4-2	ASSWTSGSNEQF
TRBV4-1	ASSQEWGGRYEQY
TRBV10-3	AISESYQGSTNEKLF
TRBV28	ASSPGTINEQF
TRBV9	ASSVDAGLSYNEQF
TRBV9	ASSVEPITDTQY
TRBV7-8	ASSVAGPYEQY
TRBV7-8	ASSLGAGATTGELF
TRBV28	ASSLILAVLPNEQF
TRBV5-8	ASSLWTSGRTDTQY
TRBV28	ASIGSYEQY
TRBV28	ASSYGTVVNTIY
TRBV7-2	ASSLSSGSTSTDTQY
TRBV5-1	ASPQMGQGDNSPLH
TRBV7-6	ASSLGQKNTEAF
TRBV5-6	ASSLVAAGELF
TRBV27	ASSFIKGQGPSYEQY
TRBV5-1	ASSLVGGQGAGEQY
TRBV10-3	AIPRDRDYTGELF
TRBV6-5	ASIRDRGTEAF
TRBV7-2	ASSLVASGGPAGTQY